A single sample gave rise to the 22 T cell receptor beta chains below, sequenced in a study of CD4 T cells in lung cancer. This lung tissue lay as far as possible from the tumor, at least 3 cm away. TCRdb keeps only in-frame clones here, not all; method: immunoSEQ multiplex PCR. The sample has about 10,000 clones; around two thirds are singletons. What was sequenced was normal lung tissue taken away from the tumor. These TCRs come from a man in his fifties or sixties with non-small cell lung cancer.

The rearrangement uses TRBV7-7 and TRBJ2-3, with TRBD1 matching 9 bases. The germline V gene encodes CDR1 SSHAT and CDR2 FNYEAQ (reference sequence). CDR3 length: 15 residues. The junction had 7 bases not matched to a gene; V was cut back by 5 bases and J by 4 bases. The CDR3 DNA sequence: TGTGCCAGCAGCCAAACAGGGGGCGAGGCAGATACGCAGTATTTT. Protein product: CASSQTGGEADTQYF.

This rearrangement joins TRBV7-9 to TRBJ2-1; possible D gene TRBD2, 6 bases. There are 14 residues in the CDR3. V lost 5 bases and J lost 7, with 15 bases in between. Per germline, CDR1 SEHNR and CDR2 FQNEAQ (reference sequence). CDR3 sequence: CASSGPGLQNEQFF. The CDR3 DNA reads as TGTGCCAGCAGCGGCCCGGGACTTCAAAATGAGCAGTTCTTC.

The rearrangement links TRBV19 to TRBJ1-5; TRBD1 agrees at 9 bases. Germline CDR1 and CDR2: LNHDA and SQIVND (reference sequence). This CDR3 comprises 15 residues. Trimming took 5 bases from V and 4 from J; bases not matched to a gene: 6. Here the CDR3 reads CASSPGTGFNQPQHF. The DNA of the CDR3 is TGTGCCAGTAGTCCCGGGACAGGGTTTAATCAGCCCCAGCATTTT.

V gene TRBV5-1 combines with J gene TRBJ2-3, with D tentatively TRBD2 (6 bases). Germline CDR1 SGHRS, CDR2 YFSETQ. The length of the CDR3 is 15 residues. Trimming removed 0 bases from V and 2 bases from J, with 10 bases in between. Written as DNA, the CDR3 is TGCGCCAGCAGCTTGGCTGGAGGGGACACAGATACGCAGTATTTT. Translating it yields CASSLAGGDTDTQYF.

The J gene is TRBJ2-1, the V gene TRBV5-5; D perhaps matches TRBD1 (5 bases). V was pared by 1 base and J by 6 bases, with 14 bases between. CDR1 and CDR2 from the germline V gene are SGHKS and YYEKEE (reference sequence). The length of the CDR3 is 15 residues. The CDR3 here is CASSLKDTLVNEQFF. The CDR3 bases are TGTGCCAGCAGCTTGAAGGACACCCTAGTCAATGAGCAGTTCTTC. Full variable domain (rest looked up from reference TRBV5-5 and TRBJ2-1): DAGVTQSPTHLIKTRGQQVTLRCSPISGHKSVSWYQQVLGQGPQFIFQYYEKEERGRGNFPDRFSARQFPNYSSELNVNALLLGDSALYLCASSLKDTLVNEQFFGPGTRLTVL.

This clone was picked up a small number of times. The rearrangement links TRBV6-5 to TRBJ1-1; D is perhaps TRBD1 (5 bases). The germline V gene encodes CDR1 MNHEY and CDR2 SVGAGI. The CDR3 has 14 amino acids. The V end lost 4 bases, the J end lost 3 bases, and 12 bases lay between the germline ends. Here the CDR3 DNA reads TGTGCCAGCAGTTTCCAGGGAGGCGACACTGAAGCTTTCTTT. This sequence encodes CASSFQGGDTEAFF.

The rearrangement uses TRBV5-6 and TRBJ2-7, with 7 nucleotides matching TRBD1. Germline CDR1 reads SGHDT; CDR2 reads YYEEEE. V dropped 4 bases and J dropped 4; count of bases not matched to a gene: 8. The CDR3 is 14 amino acids. The CDR3 spells CASSLSGQTYEQYV. CDR3 coding DNA: TGTGCCAGCAGCCTTTCGGGACAGACATACGAGCAGTACGTC.

This clone was observed a few times. The chain has TRBV6-5 and TRBJ2-2; the D is unclear. Germline assignment: CDR1 MNHEY and CDR2 SVGAGI. V gave up 7 bases and J gave up 6 bases, with 6 bases separating them. This CDR3 contains 11 residues. The CDR3: CASIHSGELFF. The CDR3, as DNA: TGTGCCAGCATTCATTCCGGGGAGCTGTTTTTT.

V usage is TRBV19 and J usage is TRBJ1-5, with TRBD1 matching 9 bases. The CDR3 extends over 18 amino acids. Losses at the gene ends were 2 bases for V and 3 bases for J; bases not matched to a gene: 11. Germline CDR1 LNHDA, CDR2 SQIVND (reference sequence). The CDR3 DNA follows: TGTGCCAGTAGTATACTCGCCGGGACAGGGAAACCCAATCAGCCCCAGCATTTT. Translating gives CASSILAGTGKPNQPQHF.

The chain uses TRBV30 and TRBJ2-5; the match to TRBD2 covers 12 bases. The CDR3 sequence is 16 residues long. Trimming took 2 bases from V and 11 from J; bases not matched to a gene: 15. Germline assignment: CDR1 GTSNPN and CDR2 SVGIG (reference sequence). CDR3 sequence (DNA): TGTGCCTGGAGTCTAAAGACTAGCGGGGGAAGTGGGGAGCAGTACTTC. Residues: CAWSLKTSGGSGEQYF.

V is TRBV4-1 and J is TRBJ2-1, with D unclear. CDR1 is MGHRA and CDR2 is YSYEKL in the germline V gene. The CDR3 contains 11 residues. The V and J ends lost 6 bases and 5 bases respectively, with 5 bases between them. CDR3 protein: CASRRNNEQFF. Written as DNA, the CDR3 is TGCGCCAGCAGGCGTAACAATGAGCAGTTCTTC.

In its sample, this clone was seen once. This chain links TRBV14 with TRBJ2-5, with 10 bases that match TRBD2. This CDR3 region has 15 residues. Germline V gene data show CDR1 as SGHDN and CDR2 as FVKESK. V shed 3 bases, J shed 5 bases, and the junction held 6 bases outside the gene matches. Here the CDR3 DNA reads TGTGCCAGCAGCCAGGCTAGCGGGAGAATTGAGACCCAGTACTTC. Encoded protein: CASSQASGRIETQYF. Full variable domain (remainder filled in from reference TRBV14 and TRBJ2-5): EAGVTQFPSHSVIEKGQTVTLRCDPISGHDNLYWYRRVMGKEIKFLLHFVKESKQDESGMPNNRFLAERTGGTYSTLKVQPAELEDSGVYFCASSQASGRIETQYFGPGTRLLVL.

The chain links TRBV7-6 to TRBJ1-5; TRBD1 matches at 11 bases. The germline gives CDR1 SGHVS, CDR2 FNYEAQ. Trimming at V came to 6 bases and at J to 7 bases, leaving 8 bases not matched to a gene. The CDR3 totals 15 residues. The CDR3: CASSPRTGGGQPQHF. The CDR3, as DNA: TGTGCCAGCAGTCCCCGGACAGGGGGCGGGCAGCCCCAGCATTTT.

The chain has TRBV2 and TRBJ2-5; weak D call: TRBD1 (5 bases). Deletions cut 6 bases from V and 4 bases from J, with 15 bases between. Germline CDR1 SNHLY, CDR2 FYNNEI. The CDR3 contains 14 residues. CDR3 nucleotide sequence: TGTGCCAGCAGCGACCTTGGGGCTGTAGAGACCCAGTACTTC. Its translation is CASSDLGAVETQYF.

This clone appeared a few times. The V and J genes are TRBV19 and TRBJ2-3; weak D call: TRBD2 (5 bases). The CDR3 runs 14 residues. Trimming stripped 3 bases from V and 0 bases from J, with 7 bases between. Germline V gives CDR1 LNHDA, CDR2 SQIVND (reference sequence). The CDR3 sequence is CASSIGGSTDTQYF. The CDR3 DNA reads TGTGCCAGTAGTATTGGCGGGAGCACAGATACGCAGTATTTT.

The V gene is TRBV5-5, the J gene TRBJ2-1, with 7 bases lining up with TRBD2. CDR3 length: 16 amino acids. CDR1 and CDR2 from the germline V gene are SGHKS and YYEKEE (reference sequence). V lost 3 bases and J lost 0; bases outside the gene matches: 6. The CDR3 bases are TGTGCCAGCAGCTCCAAGGGCGGGAGCTCCTACAATGAGCAGTTCTTC. Amino acid sequence: CASSSKGGSSYNEQFF.

This rearrangement joins TRBV10-3 to TRBJ2-7, with D possibly matching TRBD1 (6 bases). The CDR3 consists of 17 residues. CDR1 ENHRY and CDR2 SYGVKD come from the germline V gene. Trimming took 2 bases from V and 0 from J, leaving 17 bases between them. CDR3 bases: TGTGCCATCAGTGAGCGACCGACAGGCGCGAGCTCCTACGAGCAGTACTTC. It translates to CAISERPTGASSYEQYF.

The genes are TRBV10-2 and TRBJ1-5; possible D gene TRBD1, 6 bases. V lost 6 bases and J lost 6, with 18 bases in between. There are 15 residues in the CDR3. Germline lookup yields CDR1 WSHSY and CDR2 SAAADI. The CDR3 here is CASSVRYRVGQPQHF. The CDR3 DNA reads as TGCGCCAGCAGCGTTCGATACAGGGTGGGTCAGCCCCAGCATTTT.

V gene TRBV29-1 combines with J gene TRBJ2-5, with 12 bases lining up with TRBD2. CDR3 length: 15 residues. Trimming took 5 bases from V and 4 from J; bases not matched to a gene: 8. Germline-derived CDR1 and CDR2 are SQVTM and ANQGSEA. The CDR3 is CSVLRLAGVGETQYF. DNA for the CDR3: TGCAGCGTTTTGAGACTAGCGGGAGTAGGAGAGACCCAGTACTTC.

The V gene is TRBV28, the J gene TRBJ1-5, with D perhaps matching TRBD1 (6 bases). The CDR3 consists of 14 residues. Germline assignment: CDR1 MDHEN and CDR2 SYDVKM. V was trimmed by 3 bases and J by 7 bases, leaving 13 bases between them. DNA for the CDR3: TGTGCCAGCAGTTTCGCTCTTGGGGGCCAGCCCCAGCATTTT. Its translation: CASSFALGGQPQHF.

The CDR3 DNA reads as TGTGCCAGCGGCCGGGACTTTTTATCGGGGACTGAAGCTTTCTTT. Translation gives CASGRDFLSGTEAFF. The rearrangement joins TRBV25-1 to TRBJ1-1; TRBD1 might be the D (5 bases). V was shortened by 8 bases and J by 5 bases, with 21 bases between the two germline ends. The CDR3 sequence is 15 residues long. Germline values: CDR1 MGHDK, CDR2 SYGVNS.

This chain joins TRBV4-1 and TRBJ1-2; D call uncertain. V lost 1 base to trimming and J lost 4 bases, with 10 bases between them. Looked up from germline, CDR1 is MGHRA and CDR2 is YSYEKL. The CDR3 length is 14 residues. The CDR3 DNA sequence: TGCGCCAGCAGCCAAGCGTGGGAGGCCTATGGCTACACCTTC. The encoded protein is CASSQAWEAYGYTF.